This is a list of T cell receptor beta chains from one sample in a study of molecular identifiers for immune sequencing clone quantification. TCRdb ran MiXCR on the PCR reads and lists one entry per CDR3 protein. The sample gives some 320,000 distinct CDR3 sequences, about 22% of which show up once; about 0.74% is in the top ten. Sequences were obtained from naive CD8+ T cells from blood, with Jurkat cell RNA spiked in. The receptors derive from a human donor in good health. Some libraries in this study had Jurkat cell RNA spiked in. The CDR3 runs from the conserved cysteine through the conserved F or W. Fields, in order: CDR3 length, V gene, CDR3 protein.

CDR3 length: 16
V gene: TRBV11-2
CDR3 protein: CASSLDRSHTGGTQYF

CDR3 length: 12
V gene: TRBV6-2/TRBV6-3
CDR3 protein: CASQRADNEQFF

CDR3 length: 15
V gene: TRBV20-1
CDR3 protein: CSARDHRGLTDTQYF

CDR3 length: 18
V gene: TRBV30
CDR3 protein: CAWSVGGGRQDSYNEQFF

CDR3 length: 14
V gene: TRBV19
CDR3 protein: CASSIAGFSYEQYF

CDR3 length: 14
V gene: TRBV7-9
CDR3 protein: CASSPLGSQETQYF

CDR3 length: 13
V gene: TRBV4-3
CDR3 protein: CASSQDSTNEAFF

CDR3 length: 14
V gene: TRBV20-1
CDR3 protein: CGARTSGRGNEQFF

CDR3 length: 12
V gene: TRBV20-1
CDR3 protein: CSARTLGAEAFF

CDR3 length: 18
V gene: TRBV3-1
CDR3 protein: CASSPETSGREEDYEQYF

CDR3 length: 15
V gene: TRBV28
CDR3 protein: CASSFRGSRSTEAFF

CDR3 length: 15
V gene: TRBV28
CDR3 protein: CASSLLYSGANVLTF

CDR3 length: 14
V gene: TRBV6-6
CDR3 protein: CASSHGTIGDEQYF

CDR3 length: 12
V gene: TRBV6-2/TRBV6-3
CDR3 protein: CASSRPTDTQYF

CDR3 length: 16
V gene: TRBV28
CDR3 protein: CASSGPGSFGNQPQHF

CDR3 length: 18
V gene: TRBV27
CDR3 protein: CASSSGLAGALLTDTQYF

CDR3 length: 15
V gene: TRBV4-1
CDR3 protein: CASSQDWTGSYEQYF

CDR3 length: 19
V gene: TRBV6-5
CDR3 protein: CASSYSLAGAAQSADTQYF

CDR3 length: 12
V gene: TRBV5-6
CDR3 protein: CASSLEAGHGFF

CDR3 length: 17
V gene: TRBV6-2/TRBV6-3
CDR3 protein: CASSSPGLAAYTGELFF

CDR3 length: 16
V gene: TRBV7-9
CDR3 protein: CASSSPPGQGYDEQYF

CDR3 length: 14
V gene: TRBV21-1
CDR3 protein: CASSKVVRTETQYF

CDR3 length: 16
V gene: TRBV6-2/TRBV6-3
CDR3 protein: CASSRGPGQRPDTQYF

CDR3 length: 12
V gene: TRBV7-9
CDR3 protein: CASSSPTETQYF

CDR3 length: 13
V gene: TRBV7-8
CDR3 protein: CASSLRRAHEQYF

CDR3 length: 16
V gene: TRBV19
CDR3 protein: CASSIVFPTENYEQYF

CDR3 length: 13
V gene: TRBV30
CDR3 protein: CAWRYGWNTEAFF

CDR3 length: 16
V gene: TRBV11-2
CDR3 protein: CASNLAQNAINEKLFF

CDR3 length: 13
V gene: TRBV4-3
CDR3 protein: CASSQSKTYEQYF

CDR3 length: 16
V gene: TRBV4-3
CDR3 protein: CASSQGVGRNTGELFF

CDR3 length: 15
V gene: TRBV4-1
CDR3 protein: CASSQVPGENTEAFF

CDR3 length: 12
V gene: TRBV24-1
CDR3 protein: CATSSGGYEQYF

CDR3 length: 13
V gene: TRBV6-1
CDR3 protein: CASQWTGDYEQYF

CDR3 length: 15
V gene: TRBV12-3/TRBV12-4
CDR3 protein: CASSWYRGHTDTQYF

CDR3 length: 14
V gene: TRBV20-1
CDR3 protein: CSASYFRDDYGYTF